These T cell receptor beta chains were read from a single sample in a study of cytomegalovirus exposure and HLA in healthy donors. TCRdb keeps only in-frame clones here, not all; method: immunoSEQ multiplex PCR. The sample carries about 230,000 clones, around four fifths recorded once. Material for sequencing was PBMCs. The receptor source for this set is an older woman in good health and CMV-seropositive. CDR3s include the opening cysteine and the closing phenylalanine or tryptophan. Each record gives: V gene, J gene, CDR3 protein.

>TRBV6-6|TRBJ2-7
CASSPPGGYEQYF
>TRBV30|TRBJ2-7
CAWGTGTGSYEQYF
>TRBV4-1|TRBJ1-4
CASSQRAAYNEKLFF
>TRBV6-5|TRBJ1-2
CASSSLQAQGNGYTF
>TRBV5-1|TRBJ2-7
CASSSVGGGASYEQYF
>TRBV5-1|TRBJ2-5
CASSQTPGGLRETQYF
>TRBV5-1|TRBJ2-3
CASSGPGFRADTQYF
>TRBV6-6|TRBJ2-1
CASTAGVRRNEQFF
>TRBV19|TRBJ1-4
CASSMRPRWLWKLFF
>TRBV4-3|TRBJ2-5
CASSQDLSETQYF
>TRBV30|TRBJ1-5
CAWSFNGGAGQPQHF